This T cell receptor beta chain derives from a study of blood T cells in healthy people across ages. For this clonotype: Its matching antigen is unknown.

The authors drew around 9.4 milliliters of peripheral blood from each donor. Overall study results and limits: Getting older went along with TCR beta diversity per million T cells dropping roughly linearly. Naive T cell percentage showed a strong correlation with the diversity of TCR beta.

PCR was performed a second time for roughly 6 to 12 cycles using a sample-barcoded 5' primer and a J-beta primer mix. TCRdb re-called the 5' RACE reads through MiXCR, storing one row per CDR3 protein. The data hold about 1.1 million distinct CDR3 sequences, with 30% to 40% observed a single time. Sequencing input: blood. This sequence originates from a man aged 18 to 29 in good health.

CDR3 in DNA: TGTGCCGTCCCTAGGACCTACAATGAGCAGTTCTTC. Translated: CAVPRTYNEQFF. J is TRBJ2-1 and V is TRBV2, with D unresolved. This CDR3 region has 12 residues. Per germline, CDR1 SNHLY and CDR2 FYNNEI. Trimming cost V 11 bases and J 2 bases, with 10 bases left between them. Together with reference TRBV2 and TRBJ2-1, the CDR3 gives the full variable domain: EPEVTQTPSHQVTQMGQEVILRCVPISNHLYFYWYRQILGQKVEFLVSFYNNEISEKSEIFDDQFSVERPDGSNFTLKIRSTKLEDSAMYFCAVPRTYNEQFFGPGTRLTVL.